This entry is about one T cell receptor (beta chain). The antigen is unknown. The sample is drawn from a study of shared clonotypes between healthy human individuals. Study-wide findings and caveats: Clonotypes shared by all four donors outscored non-shared clonotypes in generation probability.

From CD4+ cells came CD45RA+ naive and CD45RA-negative memory subsets. Generated by immunoSEQ multiplex PCR, the TCRdb table keeps only in-frame clones and is missing some. The sample holds millions of clones, 95% seen once. The CDR3 sequence is 15 residues long. V dropped 8 bases and J dropped 4; count of bases not matched to a gene: 3. Germline values: CDR1 MNHEY, CDR2 SVGAGI. The sample was naive CD4+ T cells sorted from blood. This sample's subset: CD45RA+ positively selected. The chain links TRBV6-5 to TRBJ2-2; 14 nucleotides match TRBD2. The TCR sequence derives from a man between 18 and 29 years old in good health. The CDR3 sequence is CASGGLAGVTGELFF. The CDR3 coding sequence is TGTGCCAGCGGGGGACTAGCGGGGGTCACCGGGGAGCTGTTTTTT.